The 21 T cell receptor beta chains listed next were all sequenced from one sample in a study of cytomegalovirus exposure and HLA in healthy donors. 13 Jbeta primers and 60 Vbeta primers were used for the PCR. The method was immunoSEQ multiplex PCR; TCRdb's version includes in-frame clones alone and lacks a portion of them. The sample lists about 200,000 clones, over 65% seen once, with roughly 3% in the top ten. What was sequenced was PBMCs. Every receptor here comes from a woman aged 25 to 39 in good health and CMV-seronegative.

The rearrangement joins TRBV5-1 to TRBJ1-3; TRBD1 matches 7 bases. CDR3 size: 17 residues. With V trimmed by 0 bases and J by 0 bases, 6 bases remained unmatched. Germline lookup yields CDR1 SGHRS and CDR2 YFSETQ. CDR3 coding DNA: TGCGCCAGCAGCTTGGGTGTGGGGACAGCCTCTGGAAACACCATATATTTT. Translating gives CASSLGVGTASGNTIYF.

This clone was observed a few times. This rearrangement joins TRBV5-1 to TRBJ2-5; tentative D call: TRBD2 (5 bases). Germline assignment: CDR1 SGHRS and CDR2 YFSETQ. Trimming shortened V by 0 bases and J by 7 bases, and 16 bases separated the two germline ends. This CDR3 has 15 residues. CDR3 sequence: CASSLASTGVGTQYF. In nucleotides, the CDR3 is TGCGCCAGCAGCTTGGCATCCACCGGGGTCGGGACCCAGTACTTC.

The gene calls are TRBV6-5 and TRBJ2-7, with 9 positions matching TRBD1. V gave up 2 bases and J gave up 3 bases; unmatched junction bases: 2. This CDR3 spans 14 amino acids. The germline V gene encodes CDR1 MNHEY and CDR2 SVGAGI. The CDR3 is CASSYRDRDYEQYF. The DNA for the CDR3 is TGTGCCAGCAGTTACCGGGACAGGGACTACGAGCAGTACTTC.

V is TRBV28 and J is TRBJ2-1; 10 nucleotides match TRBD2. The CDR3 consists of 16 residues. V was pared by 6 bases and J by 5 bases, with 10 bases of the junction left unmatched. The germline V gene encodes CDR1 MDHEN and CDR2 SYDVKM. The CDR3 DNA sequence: TGTGCCAGCAGCAGCGCCGGGACTAGCGCGCACAATGAGCAGTTCTTC. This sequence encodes CASSSAGTSAHNEQFF.

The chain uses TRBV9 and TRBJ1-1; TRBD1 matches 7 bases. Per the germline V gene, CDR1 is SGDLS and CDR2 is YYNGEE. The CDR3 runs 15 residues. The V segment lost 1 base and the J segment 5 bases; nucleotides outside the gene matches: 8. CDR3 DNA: TGTGCCAGCAGCGTATCCGATGACAGGGAAACTGAAGCTTTCTTT. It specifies CASSVSDDRETEAFF.

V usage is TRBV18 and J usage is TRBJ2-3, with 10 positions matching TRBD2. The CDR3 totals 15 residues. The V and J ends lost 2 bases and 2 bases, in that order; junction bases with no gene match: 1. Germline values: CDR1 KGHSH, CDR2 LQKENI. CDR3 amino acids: CASSPGLAATDTQYF. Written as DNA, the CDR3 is TGTGCCAGCTCACCAGGACTAGCGGCCACAGATACGCAGTATTTT.

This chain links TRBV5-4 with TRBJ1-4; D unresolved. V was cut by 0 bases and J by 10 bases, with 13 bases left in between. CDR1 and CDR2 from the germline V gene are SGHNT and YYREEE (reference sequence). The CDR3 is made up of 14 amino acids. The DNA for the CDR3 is TGTGCCAGCAGCTTGGCTTACAGTAGCGGAAAACTGTTTTTT. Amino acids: CASSLAYSSGKLFF.

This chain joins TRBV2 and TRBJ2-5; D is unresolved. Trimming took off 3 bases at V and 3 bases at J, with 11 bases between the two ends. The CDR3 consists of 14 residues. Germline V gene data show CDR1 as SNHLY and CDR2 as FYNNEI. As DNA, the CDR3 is TGTGCCAGCAGTGAGTTTCGGCAGGAAGAGACCCAGTACTTC. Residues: CASSEFRQEETQYF.

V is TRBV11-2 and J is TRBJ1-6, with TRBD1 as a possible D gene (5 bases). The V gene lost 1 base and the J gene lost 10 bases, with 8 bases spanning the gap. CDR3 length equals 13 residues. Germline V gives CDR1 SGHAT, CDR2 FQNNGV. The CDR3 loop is CASSLVQGSPLHF. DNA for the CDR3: TGTGCCAGCAGCTTAGTTCAGGGATCACCCCTCCACTTT.

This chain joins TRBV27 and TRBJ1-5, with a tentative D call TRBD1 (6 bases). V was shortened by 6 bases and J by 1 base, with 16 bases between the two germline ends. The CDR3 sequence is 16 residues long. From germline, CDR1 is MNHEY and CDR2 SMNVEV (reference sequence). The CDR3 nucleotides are TGTGCCAGCAGACACGGGACAACTGGGAGCAATCAGCCCCAGCATTTT. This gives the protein CASRHGTTGSNQPQHF.

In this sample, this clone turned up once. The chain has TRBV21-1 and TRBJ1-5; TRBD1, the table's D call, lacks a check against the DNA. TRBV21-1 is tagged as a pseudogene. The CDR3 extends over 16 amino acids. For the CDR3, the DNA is TGTGCCAGCAGCCCGAGACAGGGGGCTAACAATCAGCCCCAGCATTTT. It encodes CASSPRQGANNQPQHF.

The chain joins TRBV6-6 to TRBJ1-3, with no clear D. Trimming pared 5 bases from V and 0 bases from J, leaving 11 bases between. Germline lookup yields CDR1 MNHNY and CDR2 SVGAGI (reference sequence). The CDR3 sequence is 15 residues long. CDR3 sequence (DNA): TGTGCCAGCAGTCAAGACGGGATCTCTGGAAACACCATATATTTT. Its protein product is CASSQDGISGNTIYF.

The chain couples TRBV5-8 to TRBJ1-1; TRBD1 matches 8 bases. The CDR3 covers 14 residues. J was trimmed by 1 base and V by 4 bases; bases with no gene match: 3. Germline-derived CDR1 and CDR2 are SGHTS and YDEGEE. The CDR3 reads CASSTGTGNTEAFF. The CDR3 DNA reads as TGTGCCAGCAGCACCGGGACAGGGAACACTGAAGCTTTCTTT.

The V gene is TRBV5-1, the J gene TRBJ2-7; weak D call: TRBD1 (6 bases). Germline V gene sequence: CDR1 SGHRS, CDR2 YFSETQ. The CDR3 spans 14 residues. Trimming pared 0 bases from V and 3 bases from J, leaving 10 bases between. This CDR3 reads CASSLGTGIYEQYF. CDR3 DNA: TGCGCCAGCAGCTTGGGCACAGGGATCTACGAGCAGTACTTC.

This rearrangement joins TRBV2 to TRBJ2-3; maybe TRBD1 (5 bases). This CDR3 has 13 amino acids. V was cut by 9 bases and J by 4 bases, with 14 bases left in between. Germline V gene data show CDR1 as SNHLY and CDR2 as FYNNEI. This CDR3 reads CASWSARADTQYF. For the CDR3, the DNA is TGTGCCAGTTGGAGCGCCAGGGCAGATACGCAGTATTTT.

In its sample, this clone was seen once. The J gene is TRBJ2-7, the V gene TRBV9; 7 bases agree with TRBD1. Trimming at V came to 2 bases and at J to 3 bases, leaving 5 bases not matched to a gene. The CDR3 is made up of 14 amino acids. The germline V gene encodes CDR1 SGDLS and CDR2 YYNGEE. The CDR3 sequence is CASSVGQGDYEQYF. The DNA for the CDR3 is TGTGCCAGCAGCGTTGGGCAGGGGGACTACGAGCAGTACTTC.

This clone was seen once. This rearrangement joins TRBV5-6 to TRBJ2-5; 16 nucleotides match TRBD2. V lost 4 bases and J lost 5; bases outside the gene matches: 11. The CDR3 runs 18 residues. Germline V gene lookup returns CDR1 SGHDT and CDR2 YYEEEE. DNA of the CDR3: TGTGCCAGCAGCCCGGGACTAGCGGGAGGGCCTGTCGGGGAGACCCAGTACTTC. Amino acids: CASSPGLAGGPVGETQYF.

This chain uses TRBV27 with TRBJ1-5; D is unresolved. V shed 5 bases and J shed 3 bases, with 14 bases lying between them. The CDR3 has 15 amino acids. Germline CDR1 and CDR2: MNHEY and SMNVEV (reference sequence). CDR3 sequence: CASSMVREVNQPQHF. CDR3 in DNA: TGTGCCAGCAGTATGGTAAGGGAGGTCAATCAGCCCCAGCATTTT.

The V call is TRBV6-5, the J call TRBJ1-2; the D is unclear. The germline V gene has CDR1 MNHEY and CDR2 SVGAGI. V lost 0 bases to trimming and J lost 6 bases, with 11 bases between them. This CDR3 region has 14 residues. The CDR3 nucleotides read TGTGCCAGCAGTTACTCCTTCGACAAAAATGGCTACACCTTC. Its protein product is CASSYSFDKNGYTF.

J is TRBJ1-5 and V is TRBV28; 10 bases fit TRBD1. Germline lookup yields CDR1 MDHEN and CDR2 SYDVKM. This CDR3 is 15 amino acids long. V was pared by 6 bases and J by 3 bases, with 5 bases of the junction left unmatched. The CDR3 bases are TGTGCCAGCAGGCCGACAGGGGGCCTCAATCAGCCCCAGCATTTT. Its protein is CASRPTGGLNQPQHF.

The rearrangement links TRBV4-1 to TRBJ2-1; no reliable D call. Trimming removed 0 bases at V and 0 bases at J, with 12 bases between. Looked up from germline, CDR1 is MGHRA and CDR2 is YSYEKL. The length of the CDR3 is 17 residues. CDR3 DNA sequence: TGCGCCAGCAGCCAAGATCTGAGGCCAAGCTCCTACAATGAGCAGTTCTTC. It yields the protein CASSQDLRPSSYNEQFF.